This T cell receptor (beta chain) came from a study of blood T cell repertoires in COVID-19. Original analysis: Counts of nucleated cells, estimated from reference gene primer amplification, were obtained. Using immunoSEQ multiplex PCR, the repertoire was profiled, and TCRdb retains in-frame clones only, with some absent. That table is the source of V, J and clone size, and D and trimming were worked out from the DNA. This table holds around 60,000 clones, under 90% found once. The sequence came from an elderly woman with active or convalescent COVID-19. The sequencing input was peripheral blood.

CDR3 protein: CASSPPGGGNIQYF. CDR3 nucleotide sequence: TGTGCCAGCAGTCCCCCGGGCGGAGGGAACATTCAGTACTTC. This chain uses TRBV6-6 with TRBJ2-4, with D tentatively TRBD2 (6 bases). V was shortened by 5 bases and J by 7 bases, with 15 bases between the two germline ends. Per the germline V gene, CDR1 is MNHNY and CDR2 is SVGAGI (reference sequence). The CDR3 covers 14 residues.